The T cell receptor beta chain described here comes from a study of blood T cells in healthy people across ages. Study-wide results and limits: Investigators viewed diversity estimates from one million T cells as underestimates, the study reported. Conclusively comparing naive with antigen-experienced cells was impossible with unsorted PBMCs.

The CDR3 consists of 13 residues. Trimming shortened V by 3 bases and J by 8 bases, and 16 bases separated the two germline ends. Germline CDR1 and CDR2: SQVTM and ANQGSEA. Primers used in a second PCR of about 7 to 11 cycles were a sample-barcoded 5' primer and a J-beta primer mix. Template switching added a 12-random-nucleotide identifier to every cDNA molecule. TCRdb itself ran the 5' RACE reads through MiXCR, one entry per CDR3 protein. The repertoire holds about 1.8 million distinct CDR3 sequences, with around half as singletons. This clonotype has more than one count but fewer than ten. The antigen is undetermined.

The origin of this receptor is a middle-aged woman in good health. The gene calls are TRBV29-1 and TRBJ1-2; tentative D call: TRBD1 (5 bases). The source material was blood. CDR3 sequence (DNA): TGCAGCGTTGAGAACCCCGACGGGGGAGGCTACACCTTC. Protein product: CSVENPDGGGYTF. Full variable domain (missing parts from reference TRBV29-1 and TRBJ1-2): SAVISQKPSRDICQRGTSLTIQCQVDSQVTMMFWYRQQPGQSLTLIATANQGSEATYESGFVIDKFPISRPNLTFSTLTVSNMSPEDSSIYLCSVENPDGGGYTFGSGTRLTVV.